A selection of T cell receptor beta chains follows, all from one sample in a study of shared T cell receptors in the human thymus. TCRdb keeps only in-frame clones here, not all; method: immunoSEQ multiplex PCR. The repertoire holds some 640,000 clones, around 87% seen once, with 0.0094% in the top ten. The same sample was also used in a study of human thymus T cells.

The sequenced sample consisted of thymocytes. The receptors originated from a boy in the first two years of life with a congenital heart defect. CDR3s include the opening cysteine and the closing phenylalanine or tryptophan. A D gene is named only where the DNA matches it firmly. Rows may omit the clone size; those that give it use once, few, many or a size class.

v_gene	abundance	d_gene	j_gene	CDR3nt	CDR3aa
TRBV28	.	TRBD1	TRBJ1-2	TGTGCCAGCACTCAGATACAGGGGAAGGGCTACACCTTC	CASTQIQGKGYTF
TRBV7-9	.	.	TRBJ2-7	TGTGCCAGCAGCTTGGGGAGTCCTTACGAGCAGTACTTC	CASSLGSPYEQYF
TRBV5-1	once	TRBD1	TRBJ2-7	TGCGCCAGCAGCTTCGACAGGGGGTCAGGGGAGCAGTACTTC	CASSFDRGSGEQYF
TRBV14	.	.	TRBJ2-5	TGTGCCAGCAGCCAAGAACTGCGAGAAGAGACCCAGTACTTC	CASSQELREETQYF
TRBV4-1	.	TRBD1	TRBJ2-7	TGCGCCAGCAGCCACAACATGGGGACAGGGACCTACGAGCAGTACTTC	CASSHNMGTGTYEQYF
TRBV28	.	TRBD2	TRBJ2-1	TGTGCCAGCAGTTTCGGTCTAGCGGGAGTATGGAGTGAGCAGTTCTTC	CASSFGLAGVWSEQFF
TRBV7-6	.	.	TRBJ2-7	TGTGCCAGCAGCTTAAGGTCCCCACCCGGGGGACCCTCCGGCGAGCAGTACTTC	CASSLRSPPGGPSGEQYF
TRBV28	.	.	TRBJ1-1	TGTGCCAGCAGTCTCGCCCCAGACAGTCTGAACACTGAAGCTTTCTTT	CASSLAPDSLNTEAFF
TRBV27	.	.	TRBJ1-5	TGTGCCAGCAGTTTAAGCAGACAGAATCAGCCCCAGCATTTT	CASSLSRQNQPQHF
TRBV28	.	TRBD2	TRBJ2-3	TGTGCCAGCAGACTAGCGGGGTACGATACGCAGTATTTT	CASRLAGYDTQYF
TRBV5-5	.	TRBD1	TRBJ2-7	TGTGCCAGCAGCCCGGGACAGCACTGGAAGTACTTC	CASSPGQHWKYF
TRBV5-4	.	.	TRBJ1-6	TGTGCCAGCAGCTTCTCCCTGTCACGGACACCGGTTAATAATTCACCCCTCCACTTT	CASSFSLSRTPVNNSPLHF
TRBV28	.	TRBD1	TRBJ2-2	TGTGCCAGCAGTCTCAAGGGGCCAGGGGGCTACACCGGGGAGCTGTTTTTT	CASSLKGPGGYTGELFF
TRBV6-5	.	TRBD2	TRBJ2-7	TGTGCCAGCAGTCCTCCGGGACTAGCTCAATACGAGCAGTACTTC	CASSPPGLAQYEQYF
TRBV25-1	.	.	TRBJ1-1	TGTGCCAGCAGAACCCGGGAGGACATGAACACTGAAGCTTTCTTT	CASRTREDMNTEAFF
TRBV5-5	few	.	TRBJ2-7	TGTGCCAGCAGCTTACTTGGAAGGCGACACCTCTACGAGCAGTACTTC	CASSLLGRRHLYEQYF
TRBV12-5	.	TRBD1	TRBJ2-3	TGTGCTAGTCCTTCCGGGACAGGGTCTAATACGCAGTATTTT	CASPSGTGSNTQYF